The source of this TCR beta chain is a study of T cells in Graves' hyperthyroidism and ophthalmopathy. This clonotype was detected a few times. No antigen is known for it. Per the germline V gene, CDR1 is LNHDA and CDR2 is SQIVND (reference sequence). The CDR3 length is 11 residues. The V end lost 5 bases, the J end lost 8 bases, and 7 bases lay between the germline ends. There were TCR beta CDR3 regions amplified from RNA transcripts. Carried out on the TCR CDR3, a first-round RT-PCR used the HTBI primer set. TCRdb analysed the multiplex PCR reads with MiXCR anew, one entry per CDR3 protein. The data hold hundreds of thousands of distinct CDR3 sequences, with roughly 14% observed a single time. Study observations and caveats: Ophthalmopathy was model-predicted a median about six months pre-onset. In simple terms, a model built on 13 V-J features told ophthalmopathy apart from stable hyperthyroidism.

The clonotype originates from a woman aged 40 to 49 with Graves' ophthalmopathy. Sequenced material: blood. The chain couples TRBV19 to TRBJ2-1; D is undetermined. The CDR3 protein is CASSLLYEQFF. The CDR3 region has the DNA TGTGCCAGTAGTCTCCTTTATGAGCAGTTCTTC.